The sequence of this T cell receptor (beta chain) was determined in a study of blood T cell repertoires in COVID-19. About the study: Acute-phase and convalescent COVID-19 samples originated in the United States, Italy and Spain. T cells, B-cell-depleted T cells, or PBMCs provided the cDNA or gDNA that served as material.

Original data processing: Reference gene primer amplification gave estimated nucleated cell counts. Repertoires were generated with immunoSEQ multiplex PCR, while TCRdb's copy carries only in-frame clones and drops some. V and J calls plus clone size are reproduced from that table; the DNA served to infer D and trimming. The sample yields hundreds of thousands of clones, roughly 80% seen once. Per germline, CDR1 LGHDT and CDR2 YNNKEL (reference sequence). Trimming took 1 base from V and 4 from J, leaving 10 bases between them. This CDR3 contains 14 residues. The genes are TRBV3-1 (or the pseudogene TRBV3-2) and TRBJ1-1; possible D gene TRBD1, 5 bases. The source is a woman at least 80 years old with acute or convalescent COVID-19. The sample consisted of peripheral blood. CDR3 sequence reads: CASSQGRGPTEAFF. CDR3 bases: TGTGCCAGCAGCCAAGGGCGGGGACCCACTGAAGCTTTCTTT.